The 12 T cell receptor beta chains below come from one sample, sequenced in a study of cytomegalovirus exposure and HLA in healthy donors. The protocol was immunoSEQ multiplex PCR, while the TCRdb copy is restricted to in-frame clones and leaves out a portion. The sample shows about 330,000 clones, 70% to 90% of them seen only once. The sample consisted of PBMCs. All receptors come from a woman between 18 and 30 years old in good health and CMV-seronegative.

This clone was seen once. J is TRBJ2-1 and V is TRBV6-6; 10 bases agree with TRBD2. The CDR3 has 15 residues. Germline CDR1 reads MNHNY; CDR2 reads SVGAGI (reference sequence). Trimming at V came to 5 bases and at J to 7 bases, leaving 8 bases not matched to a gene. CDR3 sequence reads: CASSDLAGAWNEQFF. CDR3 coding DNA: TGTGCCAGCAGTGACCTAGCGGGAGCTTGGAATGAGCAGTTCTTC.

The chain employs TRBV18 and TRBJ1-2, with TRBD1 identical over 8 bases. CDR1 and CDR2 (germline): KGHSH, LQKENI. The CDR3 sequence is 17 residues long. The V gene end was trimmed by 3 bases and the J gene end by 0 bases; junction bases not matched to a gene: 9. The CDR3 DNA sequence: TGTGCCAGCTCACCCAGGACAGGGCAAGACACTAACTATGGCTACACCTTC. Residues: CASSPRTGQDTNYGYTF.

The J gene is TRBJ2-1, the V gene TRBV4-3; D is ambiguous. Trimming took off 2 bases at V and 6 bases at J, with 14 bases between the two ends. Looked up from germline, CDR1 is LGHNA and CDR2 is YSLEER. The CDR3 runs to 15 residues. CDR3: CASSQFALEPNEQFF. In nucleotides, the CDR3 is TGCGCCAGCAGCCAATTCGCCTTGGAGCCCAATGAGCAGTTCTTC.

This chain links TRBV5-4 with TRBJ1-3; 11 bases fit TRBD1. Germline CDR1 and CDR2: SGHNT and YYREEE (reference sequence). V lost 3 bases to trimming and J lost 4 bases; unmatched junction nucleotides: 9. This CDR3 comprises 17 residues. The CDR3 nucleotides read TGTGCCAGCAGCTGGGGACCCGGGACAGGGGGGGGAAACACCATATATTTT. As protein: CASSWGPGTGGGNTIYF.

The chain combines TRBV7-2 with TRBJ1-2, with D possibly TRBD1 on 6 matching bases. V lost 5 bases to trimming and J lost 5 bases, with 18 bases between them. The CDR3 extends over 15 amino acids. Germline CDR1 reads SGHTA; CDR2 reads FQGNSA. DNA for the CDR3: TGTGCCAGCAGCCCTACTGGCAGGGGAGGGTATGGCTACACCTTC. This gives the protein CASSPTGRGGYGYTF.

This clone was recorded only once. The V gene is TRBV27, the J gene TRBJ2-7; 7 nucleotides match TRBD2. This CDR3 has 15 amino acids. V was clipped by 0 bases and J by 2 bases; unmatched bases: 4. Germline V gene lookup returns CDR1 MNHEY and CDR2 SMNVEV (reference sequence). This CDR3 reads CASSLSGLTPYEQYF. Here the CDR3 DNA reads TGTGCCAGCAGTTTATCGGGACTAACCCCCTACGAGCAGTACTTC.

This clone appeared a few times. The V call is TRBV7-9, the J call TRBJ2-1, with 11 bases that match TRBD2. Per the germline V gene, CDR1 is SEHNR and CDR2 is FQNEAQ (reference sequence). This CDR3 is built from 15 residues. V trimming: 5 bases; J trimming: 4 bases; junction bases outside the gene matches: 4. The CDR3 loop is CASSETSGKYNEQFF. CDR3 nucleotides: TGTGCCAGCAGCGAGACTAGCGGGAAGTACAATGAGCAGTTCTTC.

The chain uses TRBV7-8 and TRBJ1-3; D is unresolved. V dropped 8 bases and J dropped 4 bases, with 21 bases sitting between them. Germline CDR1 is SGHVS and CDR2 is FQNEAQ. The CDR3 consists of 16 residues. The CDR3 sequence is CASGQNPPLGGNTIYF. In nucleotides, the CDR3 is TGTGCCAGCGGGCAGAATCCCCCTCTTGGAGGAAACACCATATATTTT.

J is TRBJ2-2 and V is TRBV10-3; D is undetermined. There are 13 residues in the CDR3. The V and J ends lost 2 bases and 1 base respectively, with 2 bases between them. Germline-derived CDR1 and CDR2 are ENHRY and SYGVKD. The CDR3 bases are TGTGCCATCAGTGAGCGGAACACCGGGGAGCTGTTTTTT. Protein: CAISERNTGELFF.

This chain joins TRBV11-2 and TRBJ2-3, with D possibly matching TRBD1 (6 bases). The ends were cut back, 1 base at V and 4 bases at J, with 12 bases in the middle. The CDR3 is 15 residues long. Germline V lookup: CDR1 SGHAT, CDR2 FQNNGV. The CDR3 region has the DNA TGTGCCAGCAGCTTAGTTCTGGGGGCCTCAGATACGCAGTATTTT. It specifies CASSLVLGASDTQYF. The full variable domain, in which reference TRBV11-2 and TRBJ2-3 provide the parts outside the CDR3, is EAGVAQSPRYKIIEKRQSVAFWCNPISGHATLYWYQQILGQGPKLLIQFQNNGVVDDSQLPKDRFSAERLKGVDSTLKIQPAKLEDSAVYLCASSLVLGASDTQYFGPGTRLTVL.

The chain is built from TRBV27 and TRBJ1-1; D is perhaps TRBD1 (6 bases). The V gene's germline CDR1 is MNHEY and CDR2 SMNVEV (reference sequence). V lost 4 bases and J lost 0, with 18 bases in between. This CDR3 is 17 amino acids long. The CDR3 DNA is TGTGCCAGCAGTTCATGGGGGCGTGGCATTATGAACACTGAAGCTTTCTTT. This sequence encodes CASSSWGRGIMNTEAFF.

This clone was counted between two and nine times. The V gene is TRBV7-9, the J gene TRBJ1-1; D is uncertain. V lost 8 bases, J lost 4 bases, and 14 bases lay in between. The germline V gene encodes CDR1 SEHNR and CDR2 FQNEAQ (reference sequence). This CDR3 comprises 13 residues. The CDR3 nucleotides are TGTGCCAGCCCAGAGACCGCTAGCACTGAAGCTTTCTTT. As protein: CASPETASTEAFF.